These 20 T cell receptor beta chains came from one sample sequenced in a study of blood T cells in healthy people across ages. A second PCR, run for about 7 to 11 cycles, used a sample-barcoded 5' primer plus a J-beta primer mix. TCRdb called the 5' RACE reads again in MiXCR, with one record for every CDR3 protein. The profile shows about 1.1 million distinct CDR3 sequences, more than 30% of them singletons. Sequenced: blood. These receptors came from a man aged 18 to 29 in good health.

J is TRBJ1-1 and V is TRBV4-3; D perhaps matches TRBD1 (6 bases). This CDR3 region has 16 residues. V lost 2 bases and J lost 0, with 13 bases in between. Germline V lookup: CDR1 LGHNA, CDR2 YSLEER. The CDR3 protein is CASSQRRTGLNTEAFF. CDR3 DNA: TGCGCCAGCAGCCAACGACGAACAGGGTTGAACACTGAAGCTTTCTTT.

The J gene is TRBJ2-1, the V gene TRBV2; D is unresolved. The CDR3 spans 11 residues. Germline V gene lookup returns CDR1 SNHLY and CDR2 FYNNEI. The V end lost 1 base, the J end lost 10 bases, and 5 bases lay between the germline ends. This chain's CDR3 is CASSEVKEQFF. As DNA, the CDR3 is TGTGCCAGCAGTGAAGTCAAAGAGCAGTTCTTC.

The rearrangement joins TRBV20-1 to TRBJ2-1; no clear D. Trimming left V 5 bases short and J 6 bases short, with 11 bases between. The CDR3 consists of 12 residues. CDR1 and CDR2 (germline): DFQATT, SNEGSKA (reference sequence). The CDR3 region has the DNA TGCAGTGCTTCGTATAGTCTCAATGAGCAGTTCTTC. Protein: CSASYSLNEQFF.

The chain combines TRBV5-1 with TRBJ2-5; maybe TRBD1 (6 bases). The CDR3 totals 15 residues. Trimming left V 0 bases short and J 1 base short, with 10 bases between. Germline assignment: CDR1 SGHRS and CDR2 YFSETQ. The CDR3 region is CASSLAVGGQETQYF. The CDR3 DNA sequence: TGCGCCAGCAGCTTGGCCGTAGGGGGCCAAGAGACCCAGTACTTC.

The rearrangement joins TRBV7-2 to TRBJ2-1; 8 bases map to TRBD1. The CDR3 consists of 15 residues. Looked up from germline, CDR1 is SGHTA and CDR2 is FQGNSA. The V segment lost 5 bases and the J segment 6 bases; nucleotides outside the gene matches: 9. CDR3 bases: TGTGCCAGCAGCCTATTACAGGGGACAGGCAATGAGCAGTTCTTC. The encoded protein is CASSLLQGTGNEQFF.

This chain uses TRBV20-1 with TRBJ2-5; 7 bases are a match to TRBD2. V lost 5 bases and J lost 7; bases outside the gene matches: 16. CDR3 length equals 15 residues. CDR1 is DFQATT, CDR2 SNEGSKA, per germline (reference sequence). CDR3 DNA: TGCAGTGCTTCCTCGGGGCTAGCGGTTCTGAGGACCCAGTACTTC. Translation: CSASSGLAVLRTQYF.

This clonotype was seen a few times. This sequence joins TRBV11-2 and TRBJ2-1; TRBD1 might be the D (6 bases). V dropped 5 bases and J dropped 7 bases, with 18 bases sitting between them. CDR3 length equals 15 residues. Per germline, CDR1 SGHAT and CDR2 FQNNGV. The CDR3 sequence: CASSPNPTGWNEQFF. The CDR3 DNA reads TGTGCCAGCAGCCCAAACCCGACAGGTTGGAATGAGCAGTTCTTC.

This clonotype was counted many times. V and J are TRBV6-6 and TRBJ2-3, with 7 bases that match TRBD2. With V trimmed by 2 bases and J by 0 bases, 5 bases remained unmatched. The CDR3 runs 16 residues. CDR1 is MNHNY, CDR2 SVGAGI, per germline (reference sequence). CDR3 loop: CASSYLLAASTDTQYF. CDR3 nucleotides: TGTGCCAGCAGTTACCTTCTAGCGGCTAGCACAGATACGCAGTATTTT.

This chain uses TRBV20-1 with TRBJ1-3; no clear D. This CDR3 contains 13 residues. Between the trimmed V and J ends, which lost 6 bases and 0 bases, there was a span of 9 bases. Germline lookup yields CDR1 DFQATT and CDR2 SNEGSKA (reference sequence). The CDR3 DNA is TGCAGTGCCTCAACTCACTCTGGAAACACCATATATTTT. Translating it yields CSASTHSGNTIYF.

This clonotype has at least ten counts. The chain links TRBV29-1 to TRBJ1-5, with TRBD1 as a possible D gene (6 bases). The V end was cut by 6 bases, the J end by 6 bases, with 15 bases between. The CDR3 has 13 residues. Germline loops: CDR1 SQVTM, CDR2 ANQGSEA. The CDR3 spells CSVRTAEGQPQHF. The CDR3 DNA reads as TGCAGCGTCCGGACAGCCGAGGGTCAGCCCCAGCATTTT. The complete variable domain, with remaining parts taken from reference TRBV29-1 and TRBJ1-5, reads SAVISQKPSRDICQRGTSLTIQCQVDSQVTMMFWYRQQPGQSLTLIATANQGSEATYESGFVIDKFPISRPNLTFSTLTVSNMSPEDSSIYLCSVRTAEGQPQHFGDGTRLSIL.

Here the CDR3 DNA reads TGTGCCAGCAGCTTAACGAGAGGGGGGGCTTACAATGAGCAGTTCTTC. Translating it yields CASSLTRGGAYNEQFF. V and J are TRBV7-3 and TRBJ2-1, with D tentatively TRBD2 (7 bases). Germline values: CDR1 SGHTA, CDR2 FQGTGA. The CDR3 loop spans 16 amino acids. The germline V and J ends were trimmed by 0 bases and 4 bases, with 13 bases remaining between them.

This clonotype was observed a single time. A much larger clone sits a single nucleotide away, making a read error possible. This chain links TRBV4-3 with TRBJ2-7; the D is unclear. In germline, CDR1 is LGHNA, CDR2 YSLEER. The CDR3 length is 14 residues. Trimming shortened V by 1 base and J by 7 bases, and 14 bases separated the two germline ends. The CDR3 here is CASSQGDSYNEQYF. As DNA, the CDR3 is TGCGCCAGCAGCCAAGGGGATTCTTACAATGAGCAGTACTTC.

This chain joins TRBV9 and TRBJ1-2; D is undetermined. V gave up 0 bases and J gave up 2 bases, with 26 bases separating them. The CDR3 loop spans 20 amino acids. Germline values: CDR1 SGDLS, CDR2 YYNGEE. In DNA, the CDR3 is TGTGCCAGCAGCGTAGGTCCGGCAGAAAACCCGATACTACGAAACTATGGCTACACCTTC. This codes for CASSVGPAENPILRNYGYTF.

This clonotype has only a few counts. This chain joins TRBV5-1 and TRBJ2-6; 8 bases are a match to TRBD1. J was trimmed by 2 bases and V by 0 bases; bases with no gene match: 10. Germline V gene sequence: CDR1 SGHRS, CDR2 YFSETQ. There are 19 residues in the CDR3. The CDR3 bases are TGCGCCAGCAGCTTGGGTCGGACAGGGAGTTTTACTGGGGCCAACGTCCTGACTTTC. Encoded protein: CASSLGRTGSFTGANVLTF.

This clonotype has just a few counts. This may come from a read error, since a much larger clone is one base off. As DNA, the CDR3 is TGTGCCAGCAGCTTAGCCCTAGCAGCGAATGAGCAGTACTTC. As protein: CASSLALAANEQYF. The chain carries TRBV11-2 and TRBJ2-5; the D gene is possibly TRBD2 (5 bases). CDR1 and CDR2 from the germline V gene are SGHAT and FQNNGV. This CDR3 region has 14 residues. The V end was cut by 1 base, the J end by 11 bases, with 17 bases between.

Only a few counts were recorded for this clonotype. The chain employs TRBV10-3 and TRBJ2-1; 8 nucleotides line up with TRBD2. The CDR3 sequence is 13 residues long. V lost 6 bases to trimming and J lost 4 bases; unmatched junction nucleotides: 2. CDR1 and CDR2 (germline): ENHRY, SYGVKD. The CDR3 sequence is CAIRGGGYNEQFF. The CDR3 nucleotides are TGTGCCATCAGAGGCGGGGGGTACAATGAGCAGTTCTTC.

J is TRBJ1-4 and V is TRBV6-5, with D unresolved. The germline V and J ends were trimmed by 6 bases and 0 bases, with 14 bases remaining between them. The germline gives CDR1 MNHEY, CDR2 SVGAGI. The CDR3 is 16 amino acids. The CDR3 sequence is CASSPVSPATNEKLFF. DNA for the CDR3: TGTGCCAGCAGCCCCGTTAGCCCCGCAACTAATGAAAAACTGTTTTTT.

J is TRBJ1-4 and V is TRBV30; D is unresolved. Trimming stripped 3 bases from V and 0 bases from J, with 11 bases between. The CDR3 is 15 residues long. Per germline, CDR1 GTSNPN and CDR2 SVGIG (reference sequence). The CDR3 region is CAWSESIATNEKLFF. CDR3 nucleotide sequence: TGTGCCTGGAGCGAGTCGATTGCAACTAATGAAAAACTGTTTTTT.

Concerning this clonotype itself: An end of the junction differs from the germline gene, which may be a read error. The CDR3 DNA follows: TGTGCCAGCAGCGTCAGCGGGGGTAGCACAGATACGCAGTATTTT. Amino acid sequence: CASSVSGGSTDTQYF. This chain joins TRBV5-1 and TRBJ2-3; 8 positions match TRBD2. Germline V gene data show CDR1 as SGHRS and CDR2 as YFSETQ. CDR3 length: 15 residues.

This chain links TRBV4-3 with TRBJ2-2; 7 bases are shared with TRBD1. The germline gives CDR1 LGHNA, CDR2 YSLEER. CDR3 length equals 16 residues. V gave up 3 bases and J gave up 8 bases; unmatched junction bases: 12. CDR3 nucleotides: TGCGCCAGCAGCCATGAGCCGGGACAGTGGATAGGGGAGCTGTTTTTT. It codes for CASSHEPGQWIGELFF.